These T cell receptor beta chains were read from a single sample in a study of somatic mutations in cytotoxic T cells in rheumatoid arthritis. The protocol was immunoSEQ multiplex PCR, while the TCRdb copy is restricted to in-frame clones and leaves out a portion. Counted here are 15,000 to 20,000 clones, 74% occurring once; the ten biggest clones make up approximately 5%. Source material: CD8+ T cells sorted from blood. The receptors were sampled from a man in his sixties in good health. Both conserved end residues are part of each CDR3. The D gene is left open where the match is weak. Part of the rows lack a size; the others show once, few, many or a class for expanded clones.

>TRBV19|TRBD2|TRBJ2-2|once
CASRGLAGAGGELFF
TGTGCCAGTAGGGGACTAGCGGGAGCGGGCGGGGAGCTGTTTTTT
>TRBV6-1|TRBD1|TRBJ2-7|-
CASSEEGGSSYEQYF
TGTGCCAGCAGTGAAGAAGGGGGCAGCTCCTACGAGCAGTACTTC
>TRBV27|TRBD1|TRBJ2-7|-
CASSSYSGQGYEQYF
TGTGCCAGCAGTTCGTACTCGGGACAGGGCTACGAGCAGTACTTC
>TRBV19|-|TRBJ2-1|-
CASSIVDSWGNEQFF
TGTGCCAGTAGTATAGTCGACAGTTGGGGCAATGAGCAGTTCTTC
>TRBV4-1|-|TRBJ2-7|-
CASSQDTGGTYEQYF
TGCGCCAGCAGCCAAGACACCGGGGGAACTTACGAGCAGTACTTC
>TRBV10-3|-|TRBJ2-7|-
CAISEEGRTTLQPYEQYF
TGTGCCATCAGTGAGGAGGGTCGCACAACCCTACAACCCTACGAGCAGTACTTC
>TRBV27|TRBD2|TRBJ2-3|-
CASSLPLPGLAGGRTDTQYF
TGTGCCAGCAGTTTACCCCTTCCGGGACTAGCGGGGGGTCGCACAGATACGCAGTATTTT
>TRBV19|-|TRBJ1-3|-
CASSMIGEGGGNTIYF
TGTGCCAGTAGTATGATAGGGGAGGGCGGCGGAAACACCATATATTTT
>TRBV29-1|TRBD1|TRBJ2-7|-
CSVELTGSSYEQYF
TGCAGCGTTGAGTTGACAGGGAGCTCCTACGAGCAGTACTTC
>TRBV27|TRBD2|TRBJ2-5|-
CASSLLETSGYQETQYF
TGTGCCAGCAGTTTATTGGAGACTAGCGGGTACCAAGAGACCCAGTACTTC
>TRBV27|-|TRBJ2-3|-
CASSPGSRGDTQYF
TGTGCCAGCAGTCCTGGGTCCAGGGGCGATACGCAGTATTTT
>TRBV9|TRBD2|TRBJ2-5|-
CASSVVAASGRETQYF
TGTGCCAGCAGCGTAGTAGCGGCTAGCGGGAGGGAGACCCAGTACTTC
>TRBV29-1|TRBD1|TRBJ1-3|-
CSVDTGDSGNTIYF
TGCAGCGTTGACACAGGGGACTCTGGAAACACCATATATTTT
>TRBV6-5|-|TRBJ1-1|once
CASQGNTEAFF
TGTGCCAGTCAGGGGAACACTGAAGCTTTCTTT
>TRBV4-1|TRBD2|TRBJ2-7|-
CASSQGLAGAYEQYF
TGCGCCAGCAGCCAAGGACTAGCGGGCGCCTACGAGCAGTACTTC
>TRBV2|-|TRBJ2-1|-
CASSAWQGTHNEQFF
TGTGCCAGCAGTGCTTGGCAGGGCACCCACAATGAGCAGTTCTTC
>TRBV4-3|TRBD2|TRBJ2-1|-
CASSQGAGSYNEQFF
TGCGCCAGCAGCCAAGGAGCGGGGTCCTACAATGAGCAGTTCTTC
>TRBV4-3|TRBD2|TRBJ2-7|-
CASSQDGTSGNYEQYF
TGCGCCAGCAGCCAAGATGGGACTAGCGGGAATTACGAGCAGTACTTC
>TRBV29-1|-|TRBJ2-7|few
CSVPGQLSYEQYF
TGCAGCGTACCGGGACAACTCTCCTACGAGCAGTACTTC
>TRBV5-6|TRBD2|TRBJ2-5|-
CASSLWWLAGNQETQYF
TGTGCCAGCAGCTTGTGGTGGCTAGCGGGAAACCAAGAGACCCAGTACTTC
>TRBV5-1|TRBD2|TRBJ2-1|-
CASSDSGGAGEQFF
TGCGCCAGCAGCGATAGCGGGGGGGCGGGGGAGCAGTTCTTC